This passage covers 14 T cell receptor beta chains from one sample sequenced in a study of T cell clones after liver transplantation. Repertoires were generated with immunoSEQ multiplex PCR, while TCRdb's copy carries only in-frame clones and drops some. The repertoire holds about 5,600 clones, about 32% seen once, with about 5% in the top ten. TCRbeta sequences of proliferating CFSE-low MLR cells were labeled alloreactive. Their specific antigens are unknown. The sequenced sample consisted of CD4+ T cells from cultured PBMCs. These receptors originate from a human patient who received a liver transplant. Among the T cells, some may be from the graft donor.

This clone has a single count. This chain connects TRBV28 to TRBJ2-2; possibly TRBD2 for D (5 bases). The CDR3 consists of 15 residues. The germline V gene has CDR1 MDHEN and CDR2 SYDVKM. V was pared by 6 bases and J by 0 bases, with 11 bases between. CDR3 bases: TGTGCCAGCAGGATCCACGGGGCGAACACCGGGGAGCTGTTTTTT. It is translated as CASRIHGANTGELFF.

This clone has a single count. The chain couples TRBV5-1 to TRBJ2-2, with no clear D. Trimming stripped 0 bases from V and 3 bases from J, with 6 bases between. Germline V CDR1 and CDR2: SGHRS, YFSETQ. This CDR3 is 14 amino acids long. The CDR3 DNA reads TGCGCCAGCAGCTTGGCCGTGGACACCGGGGAGCTGTTTTTT. Amino acid sequence: CASSLAVDTGELFF.

In nucleotides, the CDR3 is TGCGCCAGCAGCTTGGAGGGGGGCTGGAACACTGAAGCTTTCTTT. It codes for CASSLEGGWNTEAFF. The chain uses TRBV5-1 and TRBJ1-1, with D maybe TRBD1 (6 bases). The CDR3 contains 15 residues. Trimming removed 0 bases from V and 1 base from J, with 10 bases in between. Germline V gives CDR1 SGHRS, CDR2 YFSETQ.

This clone was picked up a small number of times. A far larger clone differs by one base, so this is likely a read error. The chain is built from TRBV7-9 and TRBJ2-1; 9 bases are a match to TRBD2. Germline-derived CDR1 and CDR2 are SEHNR and FQNEAQ (reference sequence). The CDR3 is 13 residues long. The junction had 9 bases not matched to a gene; V was cut back by 4 bases and J by 14 bases. The chain's CDR3 is CASSSTRGGVKFF. For the CDR3, the DNA is TGTGCCAGCAGCTCGACTCGCGGGGGGGTAAAGTTCTTC. Looking up the rest from reference TRBV7-9 and TRBJ2-1 gives the full variable domain: DTGVSQNPRHKITKRGQNVTFRCDPISEHNRLYWYRQTLGQGPEFLTYFQNEAQLEKSRLLSDRFSAERPKGSFSTLEIQRTEQGDSAMYLCASSSTRGGVKFFGPGTRLTVL.

A word on this clone: At one end, the junction sequence differs from germline, possibly due to a read error. The gene calls are TRBV23-1 and TRBJ1-5; 10 nucleotides align to TRBD1. TRBV23-1 is an open reading frame whose function is uncertain. The CDR3 spans 10 residues. CDR3 region: CASSHGTGAF. The CDR3 bases are TGCGCCAGCAGTCACGGGACAGGGGCTTTT.

This clone was detected a few times. V gene TRBV5-4 combines with J gene TRBJ2-7, with D maybe TRBD2 (6 bases). The CDR3 contains 14 residues. Germline CDR1 SGHNT, CDR2 YYREEE (reference sequence). V dropped 5 bases and J dropped 5 bases, with 17 bases sitting between them. The DNA of the CDR3 is TGTGCCAGCAGTATATTGCCTAGCGCAAACGAGCAGTACTTC. This gives the protein CASSILPSANEQYF.

This clone was found a few times. The chain links TRBV27 to TRBJ2-3; D tentatively reads TRBD1 or TRBD2 (5 bases each). With 5 bases removed from V and 8 bases from J, the gap between germline ends came to 20 bases. CDR1 MNHEY and CDR2 SMNVEV come from the germline V gene (reference sequence). This CDR3 contains 15 residues. Written as DNA, the CDR3 is TGTGCCAGCAGTATCTGGGCGGGCCTGGGGGTTACGCAGTATTTT. The encoded protein is CASSIWAGLGVTQYF.

By share of the sample, this clone is medium-sized. The chain joins TRBV10-3 to TRBJ2-1; D is unclear. The CDR3 sequence is 14 residues long. Trimming shortened V by 7 bases and J by 9 bases, and 19 bases separated the two germline ends. Per the germline V gene, CDR1 is ENHRY and CDR2 is SYGVKD. The CDR3 reads CAIKETAQATEQFF. The CDR3 nucleotides are TGTGCCATCAAGGAGACGGCCCAAGCCACTGAGCAGTTCTTC.

The chain uses TRBV9 and TRBJ2-1; possibly TRBD2 for D (5 bases). Germline CDR1 SGDLS, CDR2 YYNGEE. The CDR3 has 13 amino acids. V shed 0 bases and J shed 6 bases, with 7 bases lying between them. The CDR3 DNA is TGTGCCAGCAGCGTAGTGGGGAGCAATGAGCAGTTCTTC. Amino acid sequence: CASSVVGSNEQFF.

This clone appeared a few times. The chain couples TRBV28 to TRBJ2-1, with a weak D call TRBD1 (6 bases). Germline assignment: CDR1 MDHEN and CDR2 SYDVKM. V gave up 3 bases and J gave up 6 bases, with 15 bases separating them. This CDR3 contains 15 residues. CDR3 protein: CASSFGQGSGNEQFF. The CDR3 DNA reads as TGTGCCAGCAGTTTCGGGCAGGGGTCGGGCAATGAGCAGTTCTTC.

There are a few counts of this clone. The chain recombines TRBV7-2 with TRBJ2-5; no reliable D call. CDR3 length: 13 amino acids. Germline CDR1 reads SGHTA; CDR2 reads FQGNSA. Trimming took off 2 bases at V and 3 bases at J, with 7 bases between the two ends. CDR3 nucleotide sequence: TGTGCCAGCAGCTTATCGCCAAAAGAGACCCAGTACTTC. This codes for CASSLSPKETQYF.

This chain's CDR3 is CASSRLAGLYEQYF. Here the CDR3 DNA reads TGTGCCAGTAGTAGGCTAGCGGGTCTTTACGAGCAGTACTTC. The chain combines TRBV19 with TRBJ2-7, with 8 bases that match TRBD2. V gave up 4 bases and J gave up 4 bases; unmatched junction bases: 6. CDR1 and CDR2 (germline): LNHDA, SQIVND (reference sequence). The CDR3 is 14 residues long.

By proportion, this clone is medium-sized. The chain joins TRBV7-8 to TRBJ1-1; a weak D match, TRBD1 (5 bases). CDR3 length equals 14 residues. Trimming cost V 5 bases and J 0 bases, with 10 bases left between them. Germline V gene lookup returns CDR1 SGHVS and CDR2 FQNEAQ. In DNA, the CDR3 is TGTGCCAGCAGCCAAGCCAGGGTGAACACTGAAGCTTTCTTT. This codes for CASSQARVNTEAFF.

The gene calls are TRBV7-6 and TRBJ1-2; perhaps TRBD1 as D (6 bases). CDR3 length: 14 amino acids. Looked up from germline, CDR1 is SGHVS and CDR2 is FNYEAQ. Trimming removed 2 bases at V and 5 bases at J, with 12 bases between. The CDR3 coding sequence is TGTGCCAGCAGCTTAAACGCAGGGGCTTATGGCTACACCTTC. Translating it yields CASSLNAGAYGYTF.